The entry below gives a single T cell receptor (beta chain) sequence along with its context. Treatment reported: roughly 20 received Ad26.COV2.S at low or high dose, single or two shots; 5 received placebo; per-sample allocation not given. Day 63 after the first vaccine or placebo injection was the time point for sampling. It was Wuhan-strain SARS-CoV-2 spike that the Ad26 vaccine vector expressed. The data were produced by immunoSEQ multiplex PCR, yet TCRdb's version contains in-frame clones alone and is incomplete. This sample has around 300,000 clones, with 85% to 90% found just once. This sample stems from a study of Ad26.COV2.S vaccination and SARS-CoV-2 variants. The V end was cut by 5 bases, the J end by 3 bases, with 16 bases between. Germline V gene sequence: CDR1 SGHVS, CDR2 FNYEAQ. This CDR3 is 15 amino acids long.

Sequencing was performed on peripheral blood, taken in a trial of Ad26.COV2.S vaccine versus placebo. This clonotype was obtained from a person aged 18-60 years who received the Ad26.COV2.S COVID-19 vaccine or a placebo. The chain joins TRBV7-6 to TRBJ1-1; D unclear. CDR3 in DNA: TGTGCCAGCAGCCCACCGAACTTGCGGGACACTGAAGCTTTCTTT. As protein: CASSPPNLRDTEAFF.